Listed here are 9 T cell receptor beta chains from one sample, sequenced in a study. TCRdb processed the 5' RACE reads anew with MiXCR; each CDR3 protein has one entry. The sample contains about 41,000 distinct CDR3 sequences, 29% of which appear only once. The sequenced material came from memory CD4+ T cells sorted from a lymph node. As for subset: memory CD4+ T cells, CD4+CD45RO+CD25-. The source is a female donor with breast cancer.

This clonotype has just a few counts. The V and J genes are TRBV7-3 and TRBJ1-1; TRBD1 is a possible D gene (5 bases). Germline-derived CDR1 and CDR2 are SGHTA and FQGTGA. Trimming stripped 8 bases from V and 3 bases from J, with 13 bases between. This CDR3 spans 13 amino acids. CDR3 sequence: CASSSGRDTEAFF. CDR3 coding DNA: TGTGCCAGCTCATCAGGGAGGGACACTGAAGCTTTCTTT. The variable domain in full, with the rest retrieved from reference TRBV7-3 and TRBJ1-1, is GAGVSQTPSNKVTEKGKYVELRCDPISGHTALYWYRQSLGQGPEFLIYFQGTGAADDSGLPNDRFFAVRPEGSVSTLKIQRTERGDSAVYLCASSSGRDTEAFFGQGTRLTVV.

This sequence joins TRBV27 and TRBJ2-3; possible D gene TRBD1, 6 bases. Germline loops: CDR1 MNHEY, CDR2 SMNVEV (reference sequence). This CDR3 is built from 15 residues. The V gene lost 5 bases and the J gene lost 0 bases, with 12 bases spanning the gap. CDR3: CASSLQTGSTDTQYF. As DNA, the CDR3 is TGTGCCAGCAGTCTCCAGACAGGAAGCACAGATACGCAGTATTTT.

This clonotype was counted between two and nine times. The chain carries TRBV20-1 and TRBJ2-1, with 14 bases aligning to TRBD2. Trimming took 3 bases from V and 5 from J; bases not matched to a gene: 9. Germline values: CDR1 DFQATT, CDR2 SNEGSKA (reference sequence). The CDR3 has 17 amino acids. CDR3 DNA sequence: TGCAGTGCTAGGGGACTAGCGGGAGTAGGGGAGGACAATGAGCAGTTCTTC. Translating gives CSARGLAGVGEDNEQFF.

This clonotype has only a few counts. The V call is TRBV6-1, the J call TRBJ2-3; TRBD1 or TRBD2 may be the D gene (6 bases each). CDR1 and CDR2 (germline): MNHNS, SASEGT. The CDR3 has 17 amino acids. Deletions cut 2 bases from V and 3 bases from J, with 18 bases between. The CDR3 nucleotides read TGTGCCAGCAGTGAATCCGGGGGCCGGGTTAGAACAGATACGCAGTATTTT. It specifies CASSESGGRVRTDTQYF.

This clonotype was recorded many times. This chain connects TRBV9 to TRBJ1-1; no definite D call. This CDR3 contains 12 residues. Per germline, CDR1 SGDLS and CDR2 YYNGEE. V was shortened by 5 bases and J by 6 bases, with 11 bases between the two germline ends. The chain's CDR3 is CASSGQDSEAFF. The CDR3 nucleotides read TGTGCCAGCAGTGGGCAGGACTCTGAAGCTTTCTTT.

At least ten counts were recorded for this clonotype. V and J are TRBV4-1 and TRBJ2-7; 8 bases are shared with TRBD2. V shed 4 bases, J shed 3 bases, and the junction held 5 bases outside the gene matches. CDR3 length equals 14 residues. Per germline, CDR1 MGHRA and CDR2 YSYEKL. As DNA, the CDR3 is TGCGCCAGCAGCCTCGGGGGGGAGGACTACGAGCAGTACTTC. It encodes CASSLGGEDYEQYF.

The rearrangement links TRBV9 to TRBJ2-3, with D tentatively TRBD1 (6 bases). V was cut by 4 bases and J by 10 bases, with 10 bases left in between. There are 11 residues in the CDR3. From germline, CDR1 is SGDLS and CDR2 YYNGEE. CDR3 amino acids: CASSQQGPQYF. CDR3 coding DNA: TGTGCCAGCAGCCAGCAGGGGCCGCAGTATTTT.

V is TRBV5-1 and J is TRBJ1-1; 7 nucleotides line up with TRBD1. The CDR3 loop spans 17 amino acids. The junction had 10 bases not matched to a gene; V was cut back by 2 bases and J by 0 bases. Germline CDR1 reads SGHRS; CDR2 reads YFSETQ. CDR3 loop: CASSFAQGSNMNTEAFF. The CDR3 region has the DNA TGCGCCAGCAGCTTCGCACAGGGGAGTAATATGAACACTGAAGCTTTCTTT.

V gene TRBV5-1 combines with J gene TRBJ2-1; D remains ambiguous. Deletions cut 4 bases from V and 0 bases from J, with 17 bases between. CDR1 and CDR2 (germline): SGHRS, YFSETQ. This CDR3 comprises 17 residues. The CDR3 is CASSRGGVSGSYNEQFF. The DNA for the CDR3 is TGCGCCAGCAGCCGAGGTGGAGTCTCCGGCTCCTACAATGAGCAGTTCTTC.